A selection of T cell receptor beta chains follows, all from one sample in a study of neoadjuvant anti-PD-1 for oral cavity cancer. Profiling relied on immunoSEQ multiplex PCR, and the TCRdb table lists in-frame clones only, not all of them. Of tens of thousands of clones in the sample, more than 80% were seen once. The sample consisted of PBMCs, taken before nivolumab (anti-PD-1) treatment. The receptor set was obtained from a person aged 35-79 years with oral cavity squamous cell carcinoma. Both conserved end residues are part of each CDR3. D genes are given only for firm matches. Not all rows give a size; the values are once, few, many and, for expanded clones, a class.

j_call,v_call,d_call,clone_size,cdr3_nt,cdr3_aa
TRBJ1-1,TRBV6-5,-,-,TGTGCCAGCAGTTACGACAGGAGGTTGAGCACTGAAGCTTTCTTT,CASSYDRRLSTEAFF
TRBJ2-3,TRBV6-6,TRBD2,-,TGTGCCAGCAGTCACGCGGGGGTGGGGGATACGCAGTATTTT,CASSHAGVGDTQYF
TRBJ1-5,TRBV5-1,TRBD1,-,TGCGCCAGCAGCTTGGAGGGGGCGGCTCAGCCCCAGCATTTT,CASSLEGAAQPQHF
TRBJ2-3,TRBV20-1,-,-,TGCAGTGCTGGTCTAGCGCGGCAGTATTTT,CSAGLARQYF
TRBJ2-1,TRBV6-4,TRBD2,-,TGTGCCAGCAGTGCCTCCGGGACTAGCATGAATGAGCAGTTCTTC,CASSASGTSMNEQFF
TRBJ2-3,TRBV4-1,TRBD2,once,TGCGCCAGCAGCCCTAGCGGGAGGCCAGATACGCAGTATTTT,CASSPSGRPDTQYF
TRBJ1-5,TRBV6-5,TRBD1,-,TGTGCCAGCAGTTACGGGACAGGGGGCAATCAGCCCCAGCATTTT,CASSYGTGGNQPQHF
TRBJ1-5,TRBV7-9,-,-,TGTGCCAGCAGCTTACCTGAGCAGCCCCAGCATTTT,CASSLPEQPQHF
TRBJ2-7,TRBV2,TRBD1,once,TGTGCCAGCAGACAGGGGCCCCTCGAGCAGTACTTC,CASRQGPLEQYF
TRBJ1-1,TRBV6-5,-,-,TGTGCCAGCAGTTACTCGTTCAGGGCGACCACTGAAGCTTTCTTT,CASSYSFRATTEAFF
TRBJ2-7,TRBV7-9,-,-,TGTGCCAGCAGCTTAGCTAAACGGACCTACGAGCAGTACTTC,CASSLAKRTYEQYF
TRBJ2-7,TRBV6-1,-,once,TGTGCCAGCAGTGCAGGGCCAGGGGTGTTGGACGAGCAGTACTTC,CASSAGPGVLDEQYF
TRBJ2-2,TRBV7-2,TRBD2,-,TGTGCCAGCAGCTTAGGAGCGGGAGGGCCGGTTACCGGGGAGCTGTTTTTT,CASSLGAGGPVTGELFF
TRBJ2-7,TRBV5-1,-,-,TGCGCCAGCAGCCGACAGGGGCGGGTGATGGAGATTGGGAGGGAAGAGCAGTACTTC,CASSRQGRVMEIGREEQYF
TRBJ1-2,TRBV10-3,-,-,TGTGCCATCAGTGTAACAGAAAACTATGGCTACACCTTC,CAISVTENYGYTF
TRBJ2-3,TRBV5-4,TRBD2,-,TGTGCCAGCAGCCCGCCGGGACTACGAGGGACCACAGATACGCAGTATTTT,CASSPPGLRGTTDTQYF
TRBJ1-2,TRBV5-4,-,-,TGTGCCAGCAGCTTGTCCAAACAGGGAAACTATGGCTACACCTTC,CASSLSKQGNYGYTF
TRBJ2-1,TRBV7-2,TRBD2,-,TGTGCCAGCAGCTCGGGGACTAGCGGGGTATACAATGAGCAGTTCTTC,CASSSGTSGVYNEQFF
TRBJ1-1,TRBV5-6,-,-,TGTGCCAGCAGCTTTCGGGGGCAGCAAGCTTTCTTT,CASSFRGQQAFF
TRBJ2-7,TRBV6-1,-,-,TGTGCCAGCACTGGTCGCAGTTACTACGAGCAGTACTTC,CASTGRSYYEQYF
TRBJ2-7,TRBV7-8,-,-,TGTGCCAGCAGCCTCGTGCGAGGCGAGCAGTACTTC,CASSLVRGEQYF
TRBJ2-5,TRBV29-1,-,-,TGCAGCTCAACCCGTGACGGGAGAGAGACCCAGTACTTC,CSSTRDGRETQYF
TRBJ2-6,TRBV30,-,-,TGTGCCTGGACCTCTGGGGCCAACGTCCTGACTTTC,CAWTSGANVLTF
TRBJ2-7,TRBV6-5,-,-,TGTGCCAGCAGGCCTTTCAGCGGAGGGGCCTACGAGCAGTACTTC,CASRPFSGGAYEQYF
TRBJ1-1,TRBV7-8,-,-,TGTGCCAGCAGCTTAATCCAGGCTGAAGCTTTCTTT,CASSLIQAEAFF
TRBJ2-7,TRBV27,-,-,TGTGCCAGCAGTTTAGGGTCGGCCGTTTATGCCGAGCAGTACTTC,CASSLGSAVYAEQYF
TRBJ1-1,TRBV5-1,-,-,TGCGCCAGCAGGGACAATTTCCTCGTGGGGAACACTGAAGCTTTCTTT,CASRDNFLVGNTEAFF
TRBJ2-3,TRBV9,TRBD2,-,TGTGCCAGCAGCGTAGGCCCTAGCGGGGTCGGCGATACGCAGTATTTT,CASSVGPSGVGDTQYF
TRBJ2-2,TRBV7-9,-,once,TGTGCCAGCAGCAAGATACAGGGTAGGGCCGGGGAGCTGTTTTTT,CASSKIQGRAGELFF
TRBJ1-1,TRBV6-1,-,-,TGTGCCAGCGAATGGACTGAAGCTTTCTTT,CASEWTEAFF
TRBJ1-2,TRBV6-5,-,-,TGTGCCAGCAGTTACGTGGGGGGAACTGGCTACACCTTC,CASSYVGGTGYTF
TRBJ2-1,TRBV11-2,TRBD1,-,TGTGCCAGCAGCACGGTACAACAGGGGGGAAAGCAGTTCTTC,CASSTVQQGGKQFF
TRBJ1-1,TRBV27,-,-,TGTGCCAGCAGTCACAACAGGAACACTGAAGCTTTCTTT,CASSHNRNTEAFF
TRBJ2-7,TRBV6-6,TRBD2,-,TGTGCCAGCAGTCTTTTAGCGGGAGTTGCCCCCTACGAGCAGTACTTC,CASSLLAGVAPYEQYF
TRBJ1-1,TRBV10-2,TRBD1,-,TGCGCCAGCAGCGGACAGGGTACGGCTGAAGCTTTCTTT,CASSGQGTAEAFF
TRBJ2-1,TRBV5-4,-,-,TGTGCCAGCAGCTCGTTTTTGGGGGGCTGGGGAGACAATGAGCAGTTCTTC,CASSSFLGGWGDNEQFF
TRBJ2-7,TRBV5-1,TRBD1,-,TGCGCCAGCAGCAGGGGACAGGTCAGCTACGAGCAGTACTTC,CASSRGQVSYEQYF
TRBJ1-4,TRBV2,TRBD1,-,TGTGCCAGCAGTGCTCAACAGGGGGCTAATGAAAAACTGTTTTTT,CASSAQQGANEKLFF
TRBJ1-2,TRBV19,-,-,TGTGCCAGTAGACAGGCCAACTATGGCTACACCTTC,CASRQANYGYTF
TRBJ1-1,TRBV6-6,-,-,TGTGCCAGCAGTTACTCGCCCCTAATGAACACTGAAGCTTTCTTT,CASSYSPLMNTEAFF
TRBJ2-1,TRBV29-1,-,-,TGCAGCGTTACCCCAGCGAGCTCCTACAATGAGCAGTTCTTC,CSVTPASSYNEQFF
TRBJ2-1,TRBV11-1,-,few,TGTGCCAGCAGCCCGAGAAGGTTGGAGGGGAATGAGCAGTTCTTC,CASSPRRLEGNEQFF
TRBJ2-7,TRBV11-3,-,-,TGTGCCAGCAGCTTGGGGACACAGACCGAGCAGTACTTC,CASSLGTQTEQYF
TRBJ1-1,TRBV7-8,-,few,TGTGCCAGCAGCCAGAACACTGAAGCTTTCTTT,CASSQNTEAFF
TRBJ2-5,TRBV7-8,TRBD1,-,TGTGCCAGCAGCCCTATAAATACTCCGGGACAGTTCAACACGCAAGAGACCCAGTACTTC,CASSPINTPGQFNTQETQYF
TRBJ2-1,TRBV5-4,-,few,TGTGCCAGCAGCTCCCCCGGGACTTGGAATGAGCAGTTCTTC,CASSSPGTWNEQFF
TRBJ2-2,TRBV30,-,-,TGTGCCTGGAGTCTGAGAACCGGGGAGCTGTTTTTT,CAWSLRTGELFF
TRBJ1-1,TRBV6-5,-,-,TGTGCCAGCAGTTACTCGTGGCAGGGGAGGACTGAAGCTTTCTTT,CASSYSWQGRTEAFF
TRBJ2-7,TRBV11-2,-,-,TGTGCCAGCAGCCCCCCCCTCAGTGGCTACGAGCAGTACTTC,CASSPPLSGYEQYF
TRBJ2-3,TRBV5-5,-,-,TGTGCCAGCAGCTTGGCCGCAGATACGCAGTATTTT,CASSLAADTQYF